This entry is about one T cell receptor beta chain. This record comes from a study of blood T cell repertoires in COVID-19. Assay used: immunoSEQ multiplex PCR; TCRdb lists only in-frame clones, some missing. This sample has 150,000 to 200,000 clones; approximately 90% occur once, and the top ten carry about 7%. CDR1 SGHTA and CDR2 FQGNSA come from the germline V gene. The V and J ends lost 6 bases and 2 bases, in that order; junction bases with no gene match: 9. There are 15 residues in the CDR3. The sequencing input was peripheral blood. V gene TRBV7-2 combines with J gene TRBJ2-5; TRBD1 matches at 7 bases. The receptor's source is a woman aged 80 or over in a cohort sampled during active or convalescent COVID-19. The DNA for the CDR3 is TGTGCCAGCAGTTTTTACGGGACAGCACAAGAGACCCAGTACTTC. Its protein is CASSFYGTAQETQYF.